What follows are 11 T cell receptor beta chains derived from one specimen sequenced in a study of cytomegalovirus exposure and HLA in healthy donors. PCR amplification relied on 60 Vbeta primers (plus 13 Jbeta primers). TCRdb's table, derived via immunoSEQ multiplex PCR, lists solely in-frame clones and lacks some. The top ten clones hold 2% to 3% of a sample with approximately 130,000 clones, approximately 64% of them seen once. Sequenced sample: PBMCs. These receptor sequences come from a woman aged 40 to 49 in good health and CMV-seronegative.

The rearrangement uses TRBV9 and TRBJ1-2, with D possibly TRBD1 on 6 matching bases. From germline, CDR1 is SGDLS and CDR2 YYNGEE. V was pared by 3 bases and J by 7 bases, with 10 bases between. The CDR3 is 12 residues long. CDR3 loop: CASSARGSGYTF. CDR3 nucleotides: TGTGCCAGCAGCGCCAGGGGAAGTGGCTACACCTTC. Complete variable domain (other parts from reference TRBV9 and TRBJ1-2): DSGVTQTPKHLITATGQRVTLRCSPRSGDLSVYWYQQSLDQGLQFLIQYYNGEERAKGNILERFSAQQFPDLHSELNLSSLELGDSALYFCASSARGSGYTFGSGTRLTVV.

The rearrangement links TRBV15 to TRBJ2-1; D gene uncertain. The CDR3 has 14 residues. Trimming left V 0 bases short and J 6 bases short, with 9 bases between. The germline gives CDR1 LNHNV, CDR2 YYDKDF (reference sequence). CDR3 amino acids: CATSRDEAFNEQFF. For the CDR3, the DNA is TGTGCCACCAGCAGAGATGAGGCGTTCAATGAGCAGTTCTTC.

The chain has TRBV19 and TRBJ1-2, with D possibly matching TRBD1 (5 bases). Germline assignment: CDR1 LNHDA and CDR2 SQIVND (reference sequence). The CDR3 runs 13 residues. V was pared by 2 bases and J by 7 bases, with 11 bases between. The CDR3 coding sequence is TGTGCCAGTAGTATACAGGGCCGTGGTGGCTACACCTTC. It codes for CASSIQGRGGYTF.

The chain recombines TRBV5-5 with TRBJ2-7, with TRBD1 matching over 8 bases. V shed 0 bases, J shed 4 bases, and the junction held 3 bases outside the gene matches. The CDR3 loop spans 14 amino acids. The V gene's germline CDR1 is SGHKS and CDR2 YYEKEE (reference sequence). The CDR3 loop is CASSLGQGRYEQYF. CDR3 nucleotide sequence: TGTGCCAGCAGCTTGGGACAGGGGAGGTACGAGCAGTACTTC.

The DNA of the CDR3 is TGCGCCAGCAGCCTACTGGGACAGCTTAAGAACACTGAAGCTTTCTTT. Its translation: CASSLLGQLKNTEAFF. The chain links TRBV5-1 to TRBJ1-1, with 7 nucleotides matching TRBD1. The CDR3 consists of 16 residues. Losses at the gene ends were 4 bases for V and 1 base for J; bases not matched to a gene: 10. Germline loops: CDR1 SGHRS, CDR2 YFSETQ.

This chain uses TRBV19 with TRBJ2-3, with 8 bases matching TRBD1. This CDR3 has 14 residues. The germline V gene has CDR1 LNHDA and CDR2 SQIVND (reference sequence). V gave up 3 bases and J gave up 6 bases; unmatched junction bases: 5. CDR3 DNA: TGTGCCAGTAGTATTAGGACAGGGCAGGATACGCAGTATTTT. Amino acids: CASSIRTGQDTQYF. The complete variable domain, with remaining parts taken from reference TRBV19 and TRBJ2-3, reads DGGITQSPKYLFRKEGQNVTLSCEQNLNHDAMYWYRQDPGQGLRLIYYSQIVNDFQKGDIAEGYSVSREKKESFPLTVTSAQKNPTAFYLCASSIRTGQDTQYFGPGTRLTVL.

The chain combines TRBV27 with TRBJ1-5; TRBD1 is a possible D gene (5 bases). Trimming stripped 6 bases from V and 7 bases from J, with 16 bases between. The CDR3 is made up of 14 amino acids. Germline assignment: CDR1 MNHEY and CDR2 SMNVEV (reference sequence). The CDR3 reads CASRLKGRGQPQHF. The CDR3 DNA sequence: TGTGCCAGCAGACTTAAGGGACGGGGGCAGCCCCAGCATTTT.

This chain uses TRBV5-8 with TRBJ1-5, with D unclear. Trimming removed 2 bases at V and 11 bases at J, with 8 bases between. CDR3 size: 11 residues. From germline, CDR1 is SGHTS and CDR2 YDEGEE. CDR3 residues: CASSFSRAQHF. CDR3 in DNA: TGTGCCAGCAGCTTCTCGAGGGCCCAGCATTTT.

This clone showed up just once. The V gene is TRBV28, the J gene TRBJ2-3, with 13 positions matching TRBD2. Germline CDR1 is MDHEN and CDR2 is SYDVKM. The trim removed 7 bases at V and 5 bases at J, leaving 6 bases unmatched. This CDR3 comprises 15 residues. The CDR3 reads CASTLAGGLGDTQYF. The CDR3 region has the DNA TGTGCCAGCACACTAGCGGGGGGGCTGGGAGATACGCAGTATTTT.

Comments on this clone: At one end, the junction sequence differs from germline, possibly due to a read error. Within the sample, other DNA sequences also encode this same CDR3. J is TRBJ1-1 and V is TRBV19, with D unresolved. The CDR3 spans 13 residues. The germline V gene encodes CDR1 LNHDA and CDR2 SQIVND (reference sequence). CDR3 bases: TGCGCCAGTAGTATAGGAGGGAACACTGAAGCTTTCTTT. Amino acids: CASSIGGNTEAFF.

The genes are TRBV30 and TRBJ1-2; D call uncertain. CDR3 length: 12 amino acids. CDR1 is GTSNPN and CDR2 is SVGIG in the germline V gene (reference sequence). Trimming removed 3 bases at V and 8 bases at J, with 13 bases between. The CDR3 nucleotides read TGTGCCTGGAGCCTTGACAAAGGAGGCTACACCTTC. It is translated as CAWSLDKGGYTF.